A selection of T cell receptor beta chains follows, all from one sample in a study of blood T cells in healthy people across ages. TCRdb re-called the 5' RACE reads through MiXCR, storing one row per CDR3 protein. This table has hundreds of thousands of distinct CDR3 sequences, roughly 26% appearing once. These sequences were also reported in another study, on T cells of mothers and their children.

Sequencing was performed on blood. These receptors all stem from a boy younger than 18 in good health. Both conserved end residues are part of each CDR3. D genes are given only for firm matches. Size is stated for part of the rows, as once, few or many counts, or as a class when the clone is expanded.

J,V,size,D,DNA,CDR3
TRBJ1-1,TRBV7-6,NA,NA,TGTGCCAGCAGCTTAGGGCACACCTACACTGAAGCTTTCTTT,CASSLGHTYTEAFF
TRBJ2-4,TRBV5-1,NA,TRBD2,TGCGCCAGCGGCCCTAGCCGAGGGGTGAAGCGGGGGGACAAAAACATTCAGTACTTC,CASGPSRGVKRGDKNIQYF
TRBJ2-7,TRBV11-2,once,TRBD1,TGTGCCAGCAGACCGACAGGGGAGAGCTCCTACGAGCAGTACTTC,CASRPTGESSYEQYF
TRBJ2-2,TRBV28,NA,NA,TGTGCCAGCAGTCCTCTGCCCTCGGGCACCGGGGAGCTGTTTTTT,CASSPLPSGTGELFF
TRBJ2-1,TRBV7-9,few,NA,TGTGCCAGCAGATCACTAGAGAAGAGCTCCTACAATGAGCAGTTCTTC,CASRSLEKSSYNEQFF
TRBJ2-3,TRBV7-2,NA,TRBD2,TGTGCCAGCAGCTCCATCGGACTAGCGGGAGTAGAAGATACGCAGTATTTT,CASSSIGLAGVEDTQYF
TRBJ2-7,TRBV7-9,few,TRBD1,TGTGCCAGCAGCCGTAGCAGGGGGAGCTCCTACGAGCAGTACTTC,CASSRSRGSSYEQYF
TRBJ1-2,TRBV5-5,NA,NA,TGTGCCAGCAGCTTGGAGGGACCGAATGGCTACACCTTC,CASSLEGPNGYTF
TRBJ2-5,TRBV6-1,few,TRBD1,TGTGCCAGCAGCTATGACAGGGGGTACCAAGAGACCCAGTACTTC,CASSYDRGYQETQYF
TRBJ2-5,TRBV6-5,NA,TRBD2,TGTGCCAGCAGTTCCCCCCGACTAGCGCAAGGGGGGGAGACCCAGTACTTC,CASSSPRLAQGGETQYF
TRBJ1-6,TRBV6-5,few,NA,TGTGCCAGCAGTTACTCGGAGGAATATAATTCACCCCTCCACTTT,CASSYSEEYNSPLHF
TRBJ2-5,TRBV4-1,many,NA,TGCGCCAGCAGCCAAGACTTGACAGTACAAGAGACCCAGTACTTC,CASSQDLTVQETQYF
TRBJ2-5,TRBV6-5,many,TRBD1,TGTGCCAGCAGATCGACAGGGGGCAGGCGAGGAGAGACCCAGTACTTC,CASRSTGGRRGETQYF
TRBJ1-6,TRBV3-1,NA,TRBD1,TGTGCCAGCAGCCAGGGACAGAGCTCCTATAATTCACCCCTCCACTTT,CASSQGQSSYNSPLHF
TRBJ2-1,TRBV20-1,few,NA,TGCAGTGCTACCTACCCGTTGGCCTACAATGAGCAGTTCTTC,CSATYPLAYNEQFF
TRBJ2-3,TRBV12-3/TRBV12-4,few,TRBD2,TGTGCCAGCATTCCTTTCTCGCGGGGTAGCGGGAGGTATAGGGGAAAGGCGGATACGCAGTATTTT,CASIPFSRGSGRYRGKADTQYF
TRBJ1-1,TRBV7-9,NA,NA,TGTGCCAGCAGCCCCGGACTGGAGGGAGAAGCTTTCTTT,CASSPGLEGEAFF
TRBJ2-2,TRBV11-2,NA,NA,TGTGCCAGCAGCCCACCCCGAGGGTTCGAGAACACCGGGGAGCTGTTTTTT,CASSPPRGFENTGELFF
TRBJ2-2,TRBV11-3,NA,NA,TGTGCCAGCAGCTTAGGCCTAGCATCATCGGACACCGGGGAGCTGTTTTTT,CASSLGLASSDTGELFF
TRBJ2-3,TRBV5-1,NA,NA,TGCGCCAGCAGCTTGGGACTCTCGAGCACAGATACGCAGTATTTT,CASSLGLSSTDTQYF
TRBJ2-1,TRBV7-6,NA,TRBD2,TGTGCCAGCAGCTTAGGGGGTCCCCGACTAGCGGGGATCTACAATGAGCAGTTCTTC,CASSLGGPRLAGIYNEQFF
TRBJ2-1,TRBV5-1,NA,TRBD2,TGCGCCAGCAGCCCCACTAGCGGGACCCACAATGAGCAGTTCTTC,CASSPTSGTHNEQFF
TRBJ2-3,TRBV14,NA,NA,TGTGCCAGCAGCCGAGGAGGAACTAGCACAGATACGCAGTATTTT,CASSRGGTSTDTQYF
TRBJ1-4,TRBV30,NA,NA,TGTGCCTGGAGTGTAATGGTTAATGAAAAACTGTTTTTT,CAWSVMVNEKLFF
TRBJ1-5,TRBV30,NA,NA,TGTGCCTGGAGCACAGGTGGCAATCAGCCCCAGCATTTT,CAWSTGGNQPQHF
TRBJ2-5,TRBV2,NA,TRBD2,TGTGCCACGGGACTAGCCCTCCAAGAGACCCAGTACTTC,CATGLALQETQYF
TRBJ1-5,TRBV12-3/TRBV12-4,many,NA,TGTGCCAGCAGCCTACAGGGATACCAGCCCCAGCACTTT,CASSLQGYQPQHF
TRBJ2-3,TRBV5-1,NA,NA,TGCGCCAGCAGGCTAGGTTACACAGATACGCAGTATTTT,CASRLGYTDTQYF
TRBJ2-5,TRBV14,few,NA,TGTGCCAGCGCCACAGGGGAGGGAGAGACCCAGTACTTC,CASATGEGETQYF
TRBJ1-4,TRBV3-1,NA,NA,TGTGCCAGCAGCCAAGGGCGTAGGGACAACGAAAAACTGTTTTTT,CASSQGRRDNEKLFF
TRBJ1-2,TRBV7-2,NA,NA,TGTGCCAGCAGCCGGATGGACAGAGGGTATGGCTACACCTTC,CASSRMDRGYGYTF
TRBJ1-2,TRBV4-2,once,NA,TGTGCCAGCAGCCGAGACCTAGGGACCGACTATGGCTACACCTTC,CASSRDLGTDYGYTF
TRBJ2-7,TRBV12-3/TRBV12-4,few,TRBD2,TGTGCCAGCAGCCAAGGACTAGATGATCCGTACGAGCAGTACTTC,CASSQGLDDPYEQYF
TRBJ1-4,TRBV6-1,few,NA,TGTGCCAGCAGTGAAGGCGTTGCAACTAATGAAAAACTGTTTTTT,CASSEGVATNEKLFF
TRBJ2-2,TRBV5-1,few,NA,TGCGCCAGCAGCGCATCCGGGACTAACACCGGGGAGCTGTTTTTT,CASSASGTNTGELFF
TRBJ2-1,TRBV12-3/TRBV12-4,NA,TRBD2,TGTGCCAGCAGTTGGTCGAGCGGGGAGGTCAATGAGCAGTTCTTC,CASSWSSGEVNEQFF
TRBJ1-1,TRBV3-1,few,TRBD1,TGTGCCAGCAGCGCTCCCGGGACAGGGGGCACTGAAGCTTTCTTT,CASSAPGTGGTEAFF
TRBJ1-2,TRBV7-9,NA,TRBD1,TGTGCCAGCAGCACGGACAGGACTTGGCACACCTTC,CASSTDRTWHTF
TRBJ2-7,TRBV5-6,NA,TRBD2,TGTGCCAGCAGCCCGGGGGGGGGCGCATCCCACGAGCAGTACTTC,CASSPGGGASHEQYF
TRBJ1-4,TRBV7-9,NA,NA,TGTGCCAGCAGTGATGGGAGGCGGAAGAATGAAAAACTGTTTTTT,CASSDGRRKNEKLFF
TRBJ2-2,TRBV12-3/TRBV12-4,few,NA,TGTGCCAGCAGTTTAACCAGGGCGAACACCGGGGAGCTGTTTTTT,CASSLTRANTGELFF
TRBJ1-5,TRBV24-1,NA,TRBD1,TGTGCCACCAGTGACTCGGGACAGGACAATCAGCCCCAGCATTTT,CATSDSGQDNQPQHF
TRBJ2-1,TRBV6-1,few,NA,TGTGCCAGCAGTGAAGTGAGTGGGGACTACAATGAGCAGTTCTTC,CASSEVSGDYNEQFF
TRBJ2-6,TRBV5-1,few,TRBD1,TGCGCCAGCAGCTGCGGACAGGCGCACTCTGGGGCCAACGTCCTGACTTTC,CASSCGQAHSGANVLTF
TRBJ2-3,TRBV7-2,few,NA,TGTGCCAGCAGCCCTATGGTGGGCAGGTCCACGCAGTATTTT,CASSPMVGRSTQYF
TRBJ2-5,TRBV6-1,few,TRBD2,TGTGCCAGCAAGAGGACTAGCGGGGGATCTTCGTTCCAAGAGACCCAGTACTTC,CASKRTSGGSSFQETQYF
TRBJ2-7,TRBV5-5,few,NA,TGTGCCAGCAGCTTCGACACGATCCCTTGGGAGCAGTACTTC,CASSFDTIPWEQYF
TRBJ2-5,TRBV27,NA,NA,TGTGCCAGCAGTTCCGGAGGGGAATTCCAAGAGACCCAGTACTTC,CASSSGGEFQETQYF
TRBJ2-5,TRBV25-1,few,NA,TGTGCCAGCAGTGAATCCGGCAGGGCCGGAACCCAGTACTTC,CASSESGRAGTQYF
TRBJ2-3,TRBV10-1,many,NA,TGCGCCAGCAGTGAGGTCCGGGGGCGAGATACGCAGTATTTT,CASSEVRGRDTQYF
TRBJ2-2,TRBV14,NA,NA,TGTGCCAGCAGCCAAGATTCGGCAAACACCGGGGAGCTGTTTTTT,CASSQDSANTGELFF
TRBJ2-4,TRBV12-3/TRBV12-4,NA,TRBD2,TGTGCCAGCAGTATAGGGGGACTAGCTGTCATTCAGTACTTC,CASSIGGLAVIQYF
TRBJ2-2,TRBV20-1,NA,NA,TGCAGTGCCTTCGACAGCTCGAACACCGGGGAGCTGTTTTTT,CSAFDSSNTGELFF
TRBJ1-2,TRBV10-3,NA,TRBD1,TGTGCCATCAGTGAGTCCAGACAGGGTGGAGATGGCTACACCTTC,CAISESRQGGDGYTF
TRBJ2-5,TRBV7-6,NA,TRBD2,TGTGCCAGCAGCTCGCGCGGGGGGGCCAGACGGGAGACCCAGTACTTC,CASSSRGGARRETQYF